This entry is about one TCR beta chain. The antigen remains unidentified. Healthy Caucasians supplied all donations. The data derive from a study of identical twins. Overall study results and limits: Beta out-of-frame sequences showed weaker excess sharing between twins.

TCRdb analysed the 5' RACE reads with MiXCR anew, one entry per CDR3 protein. The table records hundreds of thousands of distinct CDR3 sequences, over 8.5% of them present only once. With V trimmed by 5 bases and J by 1 base, 8 bases remained unmatched. The CDR3 contains 15 residues. Germline lookup yields CDR1 SGHDN and CDR2 FVKESK. In addition, the sample was reused for a study of yellow fever vaccine responses in identical twins.

The sequenced sample consisted of PBMCs. This chain connects TRBV14 to TRBJ2-7, with 7 bases that match TRBD1. The TCR comes from a woman younger than 30 in good health. The CDR3 loop is CASSTPETGSYEQYF. The CDR3 region has the DNA TGTGCCAGCAGCACCCCCGAGACAGGGTCCTACGAGCAGTACTTC.